The source of this T cell receptor beta chain is a study of T cells in Graves' hyperthyroidism and ophthalmopathy. About the research overall: Before treatment of any kind, peripheral blood was taken at initial diagnosis.

The germline V gene encodes CDR1 SEHNR and CDR2 FQNEAQ (reference sequence). The germline V and J ends were trimmed by 2 bases and 15 bases, with 11 bases remaining between them. This CDR3 is 12 amino acids long. Amplification of TCR beta CDR3 regions used RNA as the template. When the TCR CDR3 underwent first-round RT-PCR, the HTBI primer set was used. From the multiplex PCR reads, TCRdb called clonotypes with MiXCR, one entry per CDR3 protein. The table records about 600,000 distinct CDR3 sequences, roughly a sixth of them present only once. The receptor's source is a woman aged 40 to 50 with Graves' ophthalmopathy. Sequencing used blood. The V and J genes are TRBV7-9 and TRBJ1-6; D unresolved. This chain's CDR3 is CASSLPAALLHF. CDR3 nucleotide sequence: TGTGCCAGCAGCTTACCGGCCGCCCTCCTCCACTTT.